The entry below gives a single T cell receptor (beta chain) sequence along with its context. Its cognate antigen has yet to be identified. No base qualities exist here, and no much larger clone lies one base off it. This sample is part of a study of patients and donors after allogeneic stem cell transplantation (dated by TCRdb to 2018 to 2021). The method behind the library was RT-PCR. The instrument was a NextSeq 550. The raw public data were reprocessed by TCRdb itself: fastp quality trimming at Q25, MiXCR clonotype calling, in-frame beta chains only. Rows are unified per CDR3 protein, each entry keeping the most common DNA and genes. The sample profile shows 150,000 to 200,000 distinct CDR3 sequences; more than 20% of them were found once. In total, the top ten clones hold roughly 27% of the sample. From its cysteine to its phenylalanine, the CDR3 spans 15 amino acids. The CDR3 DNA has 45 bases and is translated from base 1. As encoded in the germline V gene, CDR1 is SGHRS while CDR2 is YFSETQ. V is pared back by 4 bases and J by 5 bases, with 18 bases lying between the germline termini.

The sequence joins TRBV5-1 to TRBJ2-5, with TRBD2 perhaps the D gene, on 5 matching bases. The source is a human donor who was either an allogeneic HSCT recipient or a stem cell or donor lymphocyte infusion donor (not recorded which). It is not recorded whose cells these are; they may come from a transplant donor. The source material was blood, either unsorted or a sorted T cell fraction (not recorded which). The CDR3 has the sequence CASSPRRRTGETQYF. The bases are TGCGCCAGCAGCCCACGACGGCGGACTGGGGAGACCCAGTACTTC.